This TCR beta chain was sequenced during a study of T cell responses to AZD1222 COVID-19 vaccine. General study findings and limits: The study identified only six AZD1222 recipients as seropositive at baseline.

This CDR3 comprises 15 residues. The V and J ends lost 11 bases and 2 bases, in that order; junction bases with no gene match: 12. The germline CDR1 and CDR2 sequences are LGHNA and YSLEER. Only in-frame clones appear in the TCRdb table, and some are missing; sequencing was by immunoSEQ multiplex PCR. The sample lists 100,000 to 150,000 clones, approximately 82% occurring once. The table lists this clone with a few counts. Antigen specificity is unknown. The chain employs TRBV4-3 and TRBJ2-5; 9 nucleotides line up with TRBD2. The TCR sequence derives from an adult who received the AZD1222 COVID-19 vaccine. Sequenced material: peripheral blood, taken 28 days after the second AZD1222 dose. CDR3 residues: CASRLGLASQETQYF. The DNA for the CDR3 is TGCGCCTCCCGACTTGGACTAGCGTCGCAAGAGACCCAGTACTTC.